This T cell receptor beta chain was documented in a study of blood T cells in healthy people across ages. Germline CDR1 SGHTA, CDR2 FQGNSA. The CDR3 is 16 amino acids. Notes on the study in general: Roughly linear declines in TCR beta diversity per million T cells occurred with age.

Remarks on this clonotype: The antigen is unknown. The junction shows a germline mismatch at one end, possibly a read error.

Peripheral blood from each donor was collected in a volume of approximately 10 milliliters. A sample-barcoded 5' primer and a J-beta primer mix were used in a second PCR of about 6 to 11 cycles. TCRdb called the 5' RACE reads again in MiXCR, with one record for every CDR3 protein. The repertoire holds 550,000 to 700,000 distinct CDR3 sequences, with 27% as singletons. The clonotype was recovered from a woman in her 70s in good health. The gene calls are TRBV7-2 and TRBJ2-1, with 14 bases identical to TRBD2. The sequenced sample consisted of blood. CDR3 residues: CASRTSGGASYNEQSF. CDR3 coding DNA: TGTGCCAGCAGGACTAGCGGGGGGGCCTCCTACAATGAGCAGTCCTTC.